This T cell receptor (beta chain) stems from a study of shared T cell receptors in the human thymus. Libraries were prepared by immunoSEQ multiplex PCR; TCRdb keeps only in-frame clonotypes and omits some of them. This table holds 650,000 to 950,000 clones, approximately 83% found once. Trimming cost V 1 base and J 3 bases; bases outside gene matches: 10. In germline, CDR1 is SGHRS, CDR2 YFSETQ. This CDR3 has 16 residues. This same sample was also part of a study on human thymus T cells.

This sequence originates from a girl under two years old with a congenital heart defect. This chain uses TRBV5-1 with TRBJ2-7; 7 bases fit TRBD1. The sample taken for sequencing was thymocytes. This CDR3 is CASSLRQGQQHYEQYF. In DNA form, the CDR3 reads TGCGCCAGCAGCTTGCGACAGGGACAACAACACTACGAGCAGTACTTC. The full variable domain, completed using reference TRBV5-1 and TRBJ2-7, is KAGVTQTPRYLIKTRGQQVTLSCSPISGHRSVSWYQQTPGQGLQFLFEYFSETQRNKGNFPGRFSGRQFSNSRSEMNVSTLELGDSALYLCASSLRQGQQHYEQYFGPGTRLTVT.